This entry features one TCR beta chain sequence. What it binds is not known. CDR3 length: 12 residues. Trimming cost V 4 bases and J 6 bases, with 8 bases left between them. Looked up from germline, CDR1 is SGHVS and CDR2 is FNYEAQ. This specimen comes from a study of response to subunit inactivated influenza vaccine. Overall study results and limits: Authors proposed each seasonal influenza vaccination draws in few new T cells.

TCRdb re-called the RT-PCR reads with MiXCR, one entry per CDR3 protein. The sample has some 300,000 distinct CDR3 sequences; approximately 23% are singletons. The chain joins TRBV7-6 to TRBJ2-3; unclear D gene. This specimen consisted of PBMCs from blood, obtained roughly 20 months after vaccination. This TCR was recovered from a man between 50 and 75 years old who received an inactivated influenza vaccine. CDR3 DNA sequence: TGTGCCAGCAGCTCCCCGTTGGATACGCAGTATTTT. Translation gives CASSSPLDTQYF.